This T cell receptor beta chain was captured in a study of cytotoxic CD8 clonotypes in ibrutinib-treated CLL. Overall study context: Median treatment time before response sampling was approximately 11 months, range 6 to 36.

Study conclusions and caveats: Among the clonotypes, public ones were uncommon and contracted or held stable on treatment. Clonality went up at the time of ibrutinib response, stayed stable in sustained remission, and later dropped back toward its baseline level at progression.

Using immunoSEQ multiplex PCR, the repertoire was profiled, and TCRdb retains in-frame clones only, with some absent. The sample consists of roughly 220,000 clones, 70% of them appearing once. The CDR3 extends over 13 amino acids. After removal of 8 bases from V and 6 bases from J, the junction contained 4 bases not matched to a gene. Germline assignment: CDR1 MNHNS and CDR2 SASEGT. Of note for this clone: Its target is not known.

The J gene is TRBJ2-3, the V gene TRBV6-1; 11 bases are shared with TRBD2. The sample here was PBMCs, taken after 12 months of ibrutinib treatment. This TCR was sampled from a human donor with chronic lymphocytic leukemia. As DNA, the CDR3 is TGTGCCAGCTCCTCTAGCGGGAGGGATACGCAGTATTTT. Its protein product is CASSSSGRDTQYF.